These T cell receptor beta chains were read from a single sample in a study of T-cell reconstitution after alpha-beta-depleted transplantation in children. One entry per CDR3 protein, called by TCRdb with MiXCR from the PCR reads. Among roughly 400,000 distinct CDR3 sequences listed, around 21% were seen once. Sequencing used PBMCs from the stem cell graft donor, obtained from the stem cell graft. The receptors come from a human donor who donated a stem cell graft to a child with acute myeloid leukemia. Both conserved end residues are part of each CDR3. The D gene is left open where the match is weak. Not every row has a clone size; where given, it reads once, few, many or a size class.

CASSEEAGGYNEQFF TGCGCCAGCAGCGAGGAGGCGGGAGGATACAATGAGCAGTTCTTC TRBJ2-1 few TRBV5-1 TRBD2
CSASPSEGFTDTQYF TGCAGTGCTAGTCCGTCGGAAGGGTTTACAGATACGCAGTATTTT TRBJ2-3 - TRBV20-1 -
CASSQDPASYNEQFF TGCGCCAGCAGCCAAGACCCTGCCTCCTACAATGAGCAGTTCTTC TRBJ2-1 many TRBV4-1 -
CSARNKEASPLHF TGCAGTGCTAGGAACAAGGAGGCTTCACCCCTCCACTTT TRBJ1-6 many TRBV20-1 -
CASSLESAMQYEQYF TGCGCCAGCAGCTTGGAGTCGGCGATGCAATACGAGCAGTACTTC TRBJ2-7 - TRBV5-1 -
CATSDPASGYSYNEQFF TGTGCCACCAGTGATCCCGCTAGCGGGTACTCCTACAATGAGCAGTTCTTC TRBJ2-1 many TRBV24-1 TRBD2
CASRVASGPTDTQYF TGCGCCAGCAGGGTCGCTAGCGGACCCACAGATACGCAGTATTTT TRBJ2-3 few TRBV5-1 TRBD2
CATSSGTRGYNEQFF TGTGCCACCAGCAGCGGGACTAGGGGCTACAATGAGCAGTTCTTC TRBJ2-1 many TRBV15 TRBD2
CASSFGFAEQYF TGTGCCAGCAGTTTCGGTTTCGCCGAGCAGTACTTC TRBJ2-7 few TRBV12-3/TRBV12-4 -
CASSQAGSSTDTQYF TGCGCCAGCAGCCAAGCGGGGAGTAGCACAGATACGCAGTATTTT TRBJ2-3 many TRBV4-3 -
CASSPTPVTGTISGANVLTF TGTGCCAGCAGTCCCACCCCAGTGACAGGGACGATCTCCGGGGCCAACGTCCTGACTTTC TRBJ2-6 - TRBV27 TRBD1
CAISAGDRGYTF TGTGCCATCAGTGCGGGGGATCGGGGCTACACCTTC TRBJ1-2 many TRBV10-3 -
CSAARGGPDNEQFF TGCAGCGCTGCGCGGGGGGGACCGGACAATGAGCAGTTCTTC TRBJ2-1 - TRBV29-1 TRBD2
CSARYHPQSEQFF TGCAGTGCTAGATACCACCCTCAAAGTGAGCAGTTCTTC TRBJ2-1 - TRBV20-1 -
CASSLVGATNEKLFF TGTGCCAGCAGCTTAGTGGGGGCAACTAATGAAAAACTGTTTTTT TRBJ1-4 few TRBV7-2 -
CASSALLRDRETQYF TGTGCCAGCAGCGCTCTTTTGCGGGATCGGGAGACCCAGTACTTC TRBJ2-5 few TRBV5-6 -
CASSRKRFIQETQYF TGTGCCAGCTCAAGGAAGAGGTTTATCCAAGAGACCCAGTACTTC TRBJ2-5 few TRBV28 -
CSAAPGQAIYEQYF TGCAGCGCCGCTCCGGGACAGGCTATCTACGAGCAGTACTTC TRBJ2-7 few TRBV29-1 TRBD1